A selection of T cell receptor beta chains follows, all from one sample in a study of shared clonotypes between healthy human individuals. Here immunoSEQ multiplex PCR was the method, and the copy in TCRdb shows in-frame clones only, minus some. The data contain a few hundred thousand clones, about 96% of them singletons. Sequenced sample: memory CD8+ T cells sorted from blood. The source of these receptors is a man aged 30-40 years in good health. Both conserved end residues are part of each CDR3. Fields, in order: V gene, CDR3 protein.

v_call: TRBV7-2
cdr3_aa: CASSWGPWDEQFF

v_call: TRBV7-6
cdr3_aa: CASSLILGGSTDTQYF

v_call: TRBV11-2
cdr3_aa: CASSLQGPEAFF

v_call: TRBV5-4
cdr3_aa: CASSWGLAGGDTGELFF

v_call: TRBV2
cdr3_aa: CASGVETYEQYF

v_call: TRBV30
cdr3_aa: CAWWGADTQYF

v_call: TRBV7-9
cdr3_aa: CASSLARGEQYF

v_call: TRBV19
cdr3_aa: CASSIARDRGPRGNIQYF

v_call: TRBV2
cdr3_aa: CASSLAELSTDTQYF

v_call: TRBV6-4
cdr3_aa: CASLWGVDQPQHF

v_call: TRBV19
cdr3_aa: CASSIPNYREGNQPQHF

v_call: TRBV30
cdr3_aa: CAWNRGGGEQYF

v_call: TRBV2
cdr3_aa: CASSSGRNGYEQYF

v_call: TRBV29-1
cdr3_aa: CSVDFGGQGRNYGYTF

v_call: TRBV13
cdr3_aa: CASSLGRSSYNEQFF

v_call: TRBV9
cdr3_aa: CASWGLLLGAFF